What follows are 14 T cell receptor beta chains derived from one specimen sequenced in a study of cytomegalovirus exposure and HLA in healthy donors. Libraries were prepared by immunoSEQ multiplex PCR; TCRdb keeps only in-frame clonotypes and omits some of them. The data show about 330,000 clones, roughly 90% seen once. The source material was PBMCs. The source of these receptors is a woman in her 30s in good health and CMV-seropositive.

The gene calls are TRBV4-2 and TRBJ1-2; 9 nucleotides align to TRBD1. The CDR3 runs to 15 residues. V shed 4 bases, J shed 3 bases, and the junction held 6 bases outside the gene matches. The germline V gene encodes CDR1 LGHNA and CDR2 YNFKEQ. The CDR3 sequence: CASSLNDRGDYGYTF. The CDR3 DNA is TGTGCCAGCAGCCTTAACGACAGGGGGGACTATGGCTACACCTTC.

The gene calls are TRBV4-2 and TRBJ2-1, with no clear D. V lost 0 bases and J lost 10, with 10 bases in between. The length of the CDR3 is 13 residues. The germline gives CDR1 LGHNA, CDR2 YNFKEQ. The CDR3 loop is CASSQDGIEEQFF. CDR3 DNA: TGTGCCAGCAGCCAAGATGGGATCGAGGAGCAGTTCTTC.

V is TRBV7-9 and J is TRBJ2-7, with no clear D. The CDR3 contains 16 residues. Germline V gene lookup returns CDR1 SEHNR and CDR2 FQNEAQ (reference sequence). Trimming removed 2 bases at V and 0 bases at J, with 14 bases between. This CDR3 is CASSLMGRLSSYEQYF. The CDR3 DNA reads TGTGCCAGCAGCTTAATGGGTAGGCTGAGCTCCTACGAGCAGTACTTC. The variable domain in full, with the rest retrieved from reference TRBV7-9 and TRBJ2-7, is DTGVSQNPRHKITKRGQNVTFRCDPISEHNRLYWYRQTLGQGPEFLTYFQNEAQLEKSRLLSDRFSAERPKGSFSTLEIQRTEQGDSAMYLCASSLMGRLSSYEQYFGPGTRLTVT.

The chain is built from TRBV4-2 and TRBJ2-1; 11 nucleotides align to TRBD1. V was pared by 3 bases and J by 7 bases, with 11 bases of the junction left unmatched. The CDR3 has 17 amino acids. CDR1 is LGHNA, CDR2 YNFKEQ, per germline. This chain's CDR3 is CASSQNRGQGGPNEQFF. The CDR3 region has the DNA TGTGCCAGCAGCCAGAATAGGGGACAGGGGGGGCCTAATGAGCAGTTCTTC.

The gene calls are TRBV6-5 and TRBJ1-2; TRBD1 matches 7 bases. CDR1 and CDR2 (germline): MNHEY, SVGAGI. CDR3 length: 13 residues. With 4 bases clipped from V and 5 bases from J, the junction kept 4 bases outside the gene matches. The CDR3 is CASSLDRRYGYTF. CDR3 in DNA: TGTGCCAGCAGTTTGGACAGGAGATATGGCTACACCTTC.

The genes are TRBV15 and TRBJ1-2, with D perhaps TRBD1 (6 bases). The CDR3 is made up of 13 amino acids. V gave up 0 bases and J gave up 8 bases, with 10 bases separating them. The V gene's germline CDR1 is LNHNV and CDR2 YYDKDF (reference sequence). CDR3 sequence: CATSRERGQGYTF. For the CDR3, the DNA is TGTGCCACCAGCAGAGAACGAGGACAGGGCTACACCTTC.

The chain has TRBV28 and TRBJ1-5; D remains unclear. The CDR3 has 14 amino acids. Germline lookup yields CDR1 MDHEN and CDR2 SYDVKM. Trimming stripped 6 bases from V and 3 bases from J, with 12 bases between. The CDR3 nucleotides read TGTGCCAGCAGGGTTAGTTTGCCCAATCAGCCCCAGCATTTT. Residues: CASRVSLPNQPQHF.

This clone was counted a few times. This chain uses TRBV28 with TRBJ1-5; 10 nucleotides line up with TRBD1. V lost 3 bases to trimming and J lost 5 bases; unmatched junction nucleotides: 4. Germline CDR1 and CDR2: MDHEN and SYDVKM. CDR3 length: 15 residues. This CDR3 reads CASSFWDRGYQPQHF. The DNA of the CDR3 is TGTGCCAGCAGTTTTTGGGACAGGGGATATCAGCCCCAGCATTTT.

This clone was counted between two and nine times. V usage is TRBV4-2 and J usage is TRBJ2-1, with a possible D match to TRBD2 (5 bases). In germline, CDR1 is LGHNA, CDR2 YNFKEQ. With 5 bases removed from V and 0 bases from J, the gap between germline ends came to 14 bases. CDR3 length equals 16 residues. In nucleotides, the CDR3 is TGTGCCAGCAGCGTTAGCCCTCGGGGCTCCTACAATGAGCAGTTCTTC. This translates into CASSVSPRGSYNEQFF.

The genes are TRBV4-1 and TRBJ1-2; D is unresolved. The CDR3 runs to 13 residues. Germline CDR1 and CDR2: MGHRA and YSYEKL. Trimming took off 1 base at V and 0 bases at J, with 3 bases between the two ends. This chain's CDR3 is CASSQVSNYGYTF. CDR3 sequence (DNA): TGCGCCAGCAGCCAAGTCTCTAACTATGGCTACACCTTC.

The V and J genes are TRBV18 and TRBJ2-7; 10 nucleotides align to TRBD2. J gave up 4 bases and V 2 bases, and 5 bases lay outside the gene matches. CDR3 length: 15 residues. Germline-derived CDR1 and CDR2 are KGHSH and LQKENI. The CDR3 coding sequence is TGTGCCAGCTCACCAGGAGCGGGAGGGTGGTACGAGCAGTACTTC. Protein product: CASSPGAGGWYEQYF.

J is TRBJ2-7 and V is TRBV20-1, with TRBD1 identical over 9 bases. Unmatched junction bases numbered 4, after V lost 5 bases and J lost 8 bases. The germline V gene encodes CDR1 DFQATT and CDR2 SNEGSKA (reference sequence). The CDR3 is 11 amino acids. The CDR3 is CSAGGQGKQYF. The DNA for the CDR3 is TGCAGTGCTGGGGGACAGGGCAAGCAGTACTTC.

The rearrangement uses TRBV4-3 and TRBJ2-3; D may be TRBD2 (5 bases). V was shortened by 6 bases and J by 5 bases, with 18 bases between the two germline ends. The CDR3 is 15 residues long. CDR1 and CDR2 from the germline V gene are LGHNA and YSLEER. Here the CDR3 reads CASSQRGFVGDTQYF. CDR3 DNA sequence: TGCGCCAGCAGTCAACGGGGTTTTGTCGGAGATACGCAGTATTTT.

The CDR3 region has the DNA TGTGCCAGCAGCCCCGGACAGAGTTACGAGCAGTACTTC. It is translated as CASSPGQSYEQYF. This chain links TRBV6-5 with TRBJ2-7; a possible D gene is TRBD1 (6 bases). V gave up 6 bases and J gave up 4 bases, with 13 bases separating them. The CDR3 contains 13 residues. CDR1 and CDR2 (germline): MNHEY, SVGAGI.